The 25 T cell receptor beta chains below come from one sample, sequenced in a study of blood T cell repertoires in COVID-19. TCRdb's copy holds only in-frame clones and misses some; the assay was immunoSEQ multiplex PCR. The table has 280,000 or so clones, about 85% seen once. The source material was peripheral blood. These receptors came from a human donor in a cohort sampled during active COVID-19.

This chain links TRBV21-1 with TRBJ2-1; the DNA was not compared with TRBD2, the D call given in the table. TRBV21-1 counts as a pseudogene. The CDR3 covers 19 residues. The CDR3 region has the DNA TGTGCCAGCAGCAAAGTAGAAAACCCTTCCCCTGCCTCCTACAATGAGCAGTTCTTC. It specifies CASSKVENPSPASYNEQFF.

This sequence joins TRBV27 and TRBJ2-7; unclear D gene. CDR1 is MNHEY, CDR2 SMNVEV, per germline (reference sequence). Trimming stripped 6 bases from V and 0 bases from J, with 9 bases between. The CDR3 has 13 amino acids. The CDR3 DNA sequence: TGTGCCAGCAGCTCACTTATCTCCTACGAGCAGTACTTC. This sequence encodes CASSSLISYEQYF.

The chain recombines TRBV9 with TRBJ2-5, with TRBD1 as a possible D gene (6 bases). Germline V gene data show CDR1 as SGDLS and CDR2 as YYNGEE. The V gene lost 0 bases and the J gene lost 4 bases, with 13 bases spanning the gap. The CDR3 is made up of 15 amino acids. CDR3 in DNA: TGTGCCAGCAGCGTAGGATTACAGGGTGGAGAGACCCAGTACTTC. This gives the protein CASSVGLQGGETQYF.

This clone was counted once. The gene calls are TRBV21-1 and TRBJ1-5. TRBV21-1 is labeled a pseudogene. CDR3 length equals 16 residues. The CDR3 reads CASSTPLWGESQPQHF. CDR3 in DNA: TGTGCCAGCAGCACTCCTTTATGGGGGGAGAGTCAGCCCCAGCATTTT.

Regarding this clone: At one of its ends the junction is not consistent with the germline gene, which may arise from a read error. V and J are TRBV7-2 and TRBJ2-7, with 9 bases lining up with TRBD1. The germline V gene has CDR1 SGHTA and CDR2 FQGNSA. CDR3 size: 12 residues. The CDR3 loop is CASSLIGQGPFF. The CDR3 DNA reads TGTGCCAGCAGCTTGATTGGACAGGGGCCTTTCTTC.

The chain couples TRBV10-1 to TRBJ2-2, with 8 positions matching TRBD2. The CDR3 has 14 residues. Germline assignment: CDR1 WNHNN and CDR2 SYGVQD (reference sequence). V dropped 8 bases and J dropped 6; count of bases not matched to a gene: 8. For the CDR3, the DNA is TGCGCCAGCCCCCAGCGGGAGCCCCCCGGGGAGCTGTTTTTT. Amino acids: CASPQREPPGELFF.

The chain is built from TRBV5-4 and TRBJ2-1, with D tentatively TRBD1 (5 bases). V lost 0 bases and J 7 bases, leaving 8 bases between the germline ends. CDR1 and CDR2 from the germline V gene are SGHNT and YYREEE (reference sequence). The CDR3 loop spans 13 amino acids. The CDR3 reads CASSLVTANEQFF. The CDR3, as DNA: TGTGCCAGCAGCTTGGTGACAGCGAATGAGCAGTTCTTC.

The chain couples TRBV4-1 to TRBJ2-7; D might be TRBD1 (5 bases). This CDR3 comprises 14 residues. The V end lost 1 base, the J end lost 1 base, and 8 bases lay between the germline ends. Germline-derived CDR1 and CDR2 are MGHRA and YSYEKL. The CDR3 spells CASSQGTQSYEQYF. The CDR3 coding sequence is TGCGCCAGCAGCCAAGGGACACAGTCCTACGAGCAGTACTTC.

This chain links TRBV14 with TRBJ2-2, with 10 bases aligning to TRBD2. CDR3 size: 16 residues. V trimming: 4 bases; J trimming: 1 base; junction bases outside the gene matches: 3. Germline assignment: CDR1 SGHDN and CDR2 FVKESK. This chain's CDR3 is CASSLGTSVNTGELFF. Here the CDR3 DNA reads TGTGCCAGCAGCCTGGGGACTAGCGTGAACACCGGGGAGCTGTTTTTT. Full variable domain (remainder filled in from reference TRBV14 and TRBJ2-2): EAGVTQFPSHSVIEKGQTVTLRCDPISGHDNLYWYRRVMGKEIKFLLHFVKESKQDESGMPNNRFLAERTGGTYSTLKVQPAELEDSGVYFCASSLGTSVNTGELFFGEGSRLTVL.

The chain employs TRBV3-1 (or the pseudogene TRBV3-2) and TRBJ2-7, with 9 nucleotides matching TRBD1. After removal of 3 bases from V and 4 bases from J, the junction contained 7 bases not matched to a gene. Germline loops: CDR1 LGHDT, CDR2 YNNKEL (reference sequence). The CDR3 length is 15 residues. The CDR3 DNA follows: TGTGCCAGCAGCCACCAGACAGGGGGTCGATACGAGCAGTACTTC. This encodes CASSHQTGGRYEQYF.

This chain uses TRBV5-4 with TRBJ2-1; 11 bases are shared with TRBD2. The germline gives CDR1 SGHNT, CDR2 YYREEE (reference sequence). CDR3 size: 15 residues. The J segment lost 0 bases and the V segment lost 6 bases, leaving 2 bases of the junction unmatched. The CDR3 here is CASTGTSGSYNEQFF. The CDR3 DNA reads TGTGCCAGCACCGGGACTAGCGGCTCCTACAATGAGCAGTTCTTC.

The rearrangement uses TRBV9 and TRBJ2-2; 7 nucleotides line up with TRBD2. This CDR3 has 15 residues. With V trimmed by 3 bases and J by 7 bases, 9 bases remained unmatched. The V gene's germline CDR1 is SGDLS and CDR2 YYNGEE. CDR3 protein: CASSAEAGVGGELFF. CDR3 DNA sequence: TGTGCCAGCAGCGCGGAGGCGGGAGTGGGCGGGGAGCTGTTTTTT.

The chain carries TRBV7-9 and TRBJ1-3; D might be TRBD1 (6 bases). The germline V gene has CDR1 SEHNR and CDR2 FQNEAQ (reference sequence). This CDR3 spans 12 amino acids. Trimming removed 5 bases at V and 11 bases at J, with 13 bases between. DNA for the CDR3: TGTGCCAGCAGCCTAGGGGGGCAGTCCATATATTTT. This gives the protein CASSLGGQSIYF.

V and J are TRBV7-3 and TRBJ2-2; 7 bases fit TRBD2. Unmatched junction bases numbered 2, after V lost 1 base and J lost 0 bases. This CDR3 has 16 amino acids. CDR1 SGHTA and CDR2 FQGTGA come from the germline V gene. In DNA, the CDR3 is TGTGCCAGCAGCTTAAGAGCGGGATCGAACACCGGGGAGCTGTTTTTT. Amino acid sequence: CASSLRAGSNTGELFF.

The chain has TRBV5-6 and TRBJ1-5, with TRBD1 identical over 12 bases. The ends lost 2 bases at V and 3 bases at J; junction bases unmatched: 6. The CDR3 totals 17 residues. CDR1 SGHDT and CDR2 YYEEEE come from the germline V gene. The CDR3 nucleotides read TGTGCCAGCAGCTTCTGGGACAGGGGGCTTTTCAATCAGCCCCAGCATTTT. This encodes CASSFWDRGLFNQPQHF.

The V call is TRBV7-9, the J call TRBJ2-5, with a possible D match to TRBD1 (5 bases). Per germline, CDR1 SEHNR and CDR2 FQNEAQ (reference sequence). The CDR3 consists of 13 residues. V lost 3 bases and J lost 3, with 8 bases in between. The CDR3 loop reads CASSLGPKETQYF. The CDR3, as DNA: TGTGCCAGCAGCTTGGGGCCCAAAGAGACCCAGTACTTC.

CDR3 sequence: CASSQGSPTYEQYF. The CDR3 DNA reads as TGTGCCAGCAGCCAAGGGAGTCCCACCTACGAGCAGTACTTC. V gene TRBV3-1 (or the pseudogene TRBV3-2) combines with J gene TRBJ2-7; D unresolved. The germline CDR1 and CDR2 sequences are LGHDT and YNNKEL (reference sequence). CDR3 size: 14 residues. The V end lost 1 base, the J end lost 2 bases, and 9 bases lay between the germline ends.

The V gene is TRBV7-8, the J gene TRBJ2-1, with 8 nucleotides matching TRBD2. V lost 3 bases to trimming and J lost 9 bases; unmatched junction nucleotides: 7. The CDR3 is 14 amino acids. Per the germline V gene, CDR1 is SGHVS and CDR2 is FQNEAQ. CDR3 sequence reads: CASSFSTGGAEQFF. The CDR3 coding sequence is TGTGCCAGCAGCTTTTCGACGGGAGGGGCTGAGCAGTTCTTC.

This rearrangement joins TRBV18 to TRBJ2-2; no clear D. The CDR3 consists of 13 residues. V was pared by 7 bases and J by 2 bases, with 8 bases between. In germline, CDR1 is KGHSH, CDR2 LQKENI. The chain's CDR3 is CASLAVNTGELFF. The DNA for the CDR3 is TGTGCCAGCTTAGCCGTAAACACCGGGGAGCTGTTTTTT. The entire variable domain, with the rest obtained from reference TRBV18 and TRBJ2-2, is as follows: NAGVMQNPRHLVRRRGQEARLRCSPMKGHSHVYWYRQLPEEGLKFMVYLQKENIIDESGMPKERFSAEFPKEGPSILRIQQVVRGDSAAYFCASLAVNTGELFFGEGSRLTVL.

This rearrangement joins TRBV7-6 to TRBJ2-3; 10 bases are shared with TRBD2. J gave up 2 bases and V 2 bases, and 16 bases lay outside the gene matches. Per germline, CDR1 SGHVS and CDR2 FNYEAQ. The CDR3 extends over 20 amino acids. The CDR3 DNA follows: TGTGCCAGCAGCTTAATTGCGCGGGGACTAGCGAAAGAGTTCACAGATACGCAGTATTTT. Encoded protein: CASSLIARGLAKEFTDTQYF.

The chain couples TRBV5-1 to TRBJ1-1; maybe TRBD1 (6 bases). The CDR3 runs 14 residues. In germline, CDR1 is SGHRS, CDR2 YFSETQ. Trimming pared 3 bases from V and 5 bases from J, leaving 14 bases between. The CDR3 region is CASSYARGGTEAFF. CDR3 DNA sequence: TGCGCCAGCAGCTACGCGCGAGGGGGAACTGAAGCTTTCTTT.

The chain combines TRBV2 with TRBJ1-5; TRBD1 matches at 7 bases. The CDR3 sequence is 15 residues long. Germline values: CDR1 SNHLY, CDR2 FYNNEI. V dropped 6 bases and J dropped 3; count of bases not matched to a gene: 8. The CDR3 bases are TGTGCCAGCAGGACAGGGCCACCTTTCAATCAGCCCCAGCATTTT. Protein product: CASRTGPPFNQPQHF.

The genes are TRBV27 and TRBJ1-6, with TRBD1 matching over 7 bases. V lost 3 bases and J lost 15; bases outside the gene matches: 8. The CDR3 spans 13 residues. CDR1 and CDR2 from the germline V gene are MNHEY and SMNVEV (reference sequence). The CDR3 sequence is CASSFSGQALLHF. In DNA, the CDR3 is TGTGCCAGCAGTTTTTCCGGACAGGCCCTCCTCCACTTT.

This chain connects TRBV10-2 to TRBJ1-5, with no clear D. The CDR3 has 14 residues. Trimming took 6 bases from V and 6 from J, leaving 15 bases between them. Germline CDR1 WSHSY, CDR2 SAAADI. CDR3 sequence (DNA): TGCGCCAGCAGAAAGGACCCCGGAGGTCAGCCCCAGCATTTT. It is translated as CASRKDPGGQPQHF.

The J gene is TRBJ1-5, the V gene TRBV6-1; D is possibly TRBD1 (5 bases). V was trimmed by 2 bases and J by 6 bases, leaving 11 bases between them. CDR3 length: 14 residues. Per the germline V gene, CDR1 is MNHNS and CDR2 is SASEGT. Written as DNA, the CDR3 is TGTGCCAGCAGTGAATCGGGGGGGGGTCAGCCCCAGCATTTT. Residues: CASSESGGGQPQHF.